Listed here are 13 T cell receptor beta chains from one sample, sequenced in a study of T cell responses to AZD1222 COVID-19 vaccine. Sequencing used immunoSEQ multiplex PCR; TCRdb keeps in-frame clones, though not all of them. Of about 150,000 clones listed, approximately 92% are singletons. The sample here was peripheral blood, taken 28 days after the second AZD1222 dose. Receptor source: an adult who received the AZD1222 COVID-19 vaccine.

This clone appeared a few times. J is TRBJ1-1 and V is TRBV24-1; TRBD1 aligns across 10 bases. This CDR3 spans 15 amino acids. The junction had 3 bases not matched to a gene; V was cut back by 3 bases and J by 3 bases. Germline CDR1 and CDR2: KGHDR and SFDVKD. In nucleotides, the CDR3 is TGTGCCACCAGTGATAGCGGGACAGGGGACACTGAAGCTTTCTTT. Amino acid sequence: CATSDSGTGDTEAFF.

The gene calls are TRBV7-9 and TRBJ1-4; the D is unclear. The V end was cut by 5 bases, the J end by 1 base, with 17 bases between. CDR1 SEHNR and CDR2 FQNEAQ come from the germline V gene (reference sequence). The CDR3 has 17 amino acids. In DNA, the CDR3 is TGTGCCAGCAGCCTACCCGGCCTAGACCTAACTAATGAAAAACTGTTTTTT. Its protein is CASSLPGLDLTNEKLFF.

This chain joins TRBV2 and TRBJ2-5; D unclear. The CDR3 loop spans 11 amino acids. Trimming took off 2 bases at V and 5 bases at J, with 3 bases between the two ends. From germline, CDR1 is SNHLY and CDR2 FYNNEI. CDR3 loop: CASSEMETQYF. The CDR3 DNA reads as TGTGCCAGCAGTGAAATGGAGACCCAGTACTTC.

This chain connects TRBV24-1 to TRBJ1-2; D is perhaps TRBD1 (5 bases). Trimming left V 4 bases short and J 1 base short, with 12 bases between. The length of the CDR3 is 15 residues. CDR1 and CDR2 from the germline V gene are KGHDR and SFDVKD. CDR3 nucleotide sequence: TGTGCCACCAGTGAATCGGGACGCCTTAACTATGGCTACACCTTC. It translates to CATSESGRLNYGYTF.

This rearrangement joins TRBV7-9 to TRBJ2-1; TRBD2 aligns across 12 bases. CDR1 is SEHNR and CDR2 is FQNEAQ in the germline V gene (reference sequence). This CDR3 is 17 amino acids long. Germline trimming cut 5 bases from V and 0 bases from J; bases unmatched to any gene: 5. CDR3 sequence: CASSPGLAGRSYNEQFF. As DNA, the CDR3 is TGTGCCAGCAGCCCAGGACTAGCGGGACGCTCCTACAATGAGCAGTTCTTC.

This chain uses TRBV27 with TRBJ1-1; the match to TRBD1 covers 7 bases. From germline, CDR1 is MNHEY and CDR2 SMNVEV (reference sequence). This CDR3 has 15 residues. V shed 5 bases, J shed 0 bases, and the junction held 6 bases outside the gene matches. CDR3 coding DNA: TGTGCCAGCAGTCCCGACAGGGTCATGAACACTGAAGCTTTCTTT. Translated: CASSPDRVMNTEAFF.

The rearrangement uses TRBV6-2 or TRBV6-3 and TRBJ1-1; D possibly corresponds to TRBD1 (5 bases). Germline lookup yields CDR1 MNHEY and CDR2 SVGEGT. The CDR3 has 15 residues. Trimming took off 4 bases at V and 5 bases at J, with 17 bases between the two ends. The CDR3 loop reads CASSSLFDSRTEAFF. The CDR3 coding sequence is TGTGCCAGCAGTTCCCTTTTTGACAGTCGGACTGAAGCTTTCTTT.

The sample holds one count of this clone. The V call is TRBV5-5, the J call TRBJ1-5; a possible D gene is TRBD1 (5 bases). The ends were cut back, 4 bases at V and 3 bases at J, with 14 bases in the middle. Germline CDR1 SGHKS, CDR2 YYEKEE (reference sequence). The CDR3 spans 15 residues. The CDR3 loop reads CASSPGPSYNQPQHF. The DNA for the CDR3 is TGTGCCAGCAGCCCGGGACCCTCTTACAATCAGCCCCAGCATTTT.

The rearrangement links TRBV19 to TRBJ2-7; either TRBD1 or TRBD2 may supply D (5 bases each). This CDR3 comprises 15 residues. V was clipped by 1 base and J by 3 bases, with 13 bases between them. Germline V lookup: CDR1 LNHDA, CDR2 SQIVND (reference sequence). The CDR3 sequence is CASSIVGPLGYEQYF. The CDR3 DNA sequence: TGTGCCAGTAGTATAGTGGGACCGCTTGGCTACGAGCAGTACTTC. Filled out from reference TRBV19 and TRBJ2-7, the complete variable domain reads DGGITQSPKYLFRKEGQNVTLSCEQNLNHDAMYWYRQDPGQGLRLIYYSQIVNDFQKGDIAEGYSVSREKKESFPLTVTSAQKNPTAFYLCASSIVGPLGYEQYFGPGTRLTVT.

The V call is TRBV11-2, the J call TRBJ2-1, with TRBD2 identical over 7 bases. Germline lookup yields CDR1 SGHAT and CDR2 FQNNGV. The CDR3 consists of 15 residues. The trim removed 5 bases at V and 10 bases at J, leaving 14 bases unmatched. The CDR3 coding sequence is TGTGCCAGCAGCGGTCTCCGGCGGGAGCCGGGGGAGCAGTTCTTC. It is translated as CASSGLRREPGEQFF.

The rearrangement uses TRBV3-1 (or the pseudogene TRBV3-2) and TRBJ1-3; no clear D gene. Germline V gene lookup returns CDR1 LGHDT and CDR2 YNNKEL (reference sequence). The CDR3 consists of 14 residues. Trimming cost V 0 bases and J 1 base, with 4 bases left between them. The CDR3 protein is CASSQETSGNTIYF. Written as DNA, the CDR3 is TGTGCCAGCAGCCAAGAAACATCTGGAAACACCATATATTTT.

The CDR3 DNA sequence: TGCGCCAGCAGCAGGGACGCGAACACCGGGGAGCTGTTTTTT. It codes for CASSRDANTGELFF. V and J are TRBV5-1 and TRBJ2-2; possibly TRBD1 or TRBD2 for D (5 bases each). This CDR3 contains 14 residues. Per germline, CDR1 SGHRS and CDR2 YFSETQ. V lost 4 bases to trimming and J lost 0 bases, with 7 bases between them.

V and J are TRBV6-2 or TRBV6-3 and TRBJ1-5; 7 bases align to TRBD1. This CDR3 is 15 amino acids long. The ends lost 0 bases at V and 6 bases at J; junction bases unmatched: 5. The germline V gene encodes CDR1 MNHEY and CDR2 SVGEGT. The CDR3 DNA sequence: TGTGCCAGCAGTTACTCGGGGAGGGGGCTTCAGCCCCAGCATTTT. Amino acids: CASSYSGRGLQPQHF.